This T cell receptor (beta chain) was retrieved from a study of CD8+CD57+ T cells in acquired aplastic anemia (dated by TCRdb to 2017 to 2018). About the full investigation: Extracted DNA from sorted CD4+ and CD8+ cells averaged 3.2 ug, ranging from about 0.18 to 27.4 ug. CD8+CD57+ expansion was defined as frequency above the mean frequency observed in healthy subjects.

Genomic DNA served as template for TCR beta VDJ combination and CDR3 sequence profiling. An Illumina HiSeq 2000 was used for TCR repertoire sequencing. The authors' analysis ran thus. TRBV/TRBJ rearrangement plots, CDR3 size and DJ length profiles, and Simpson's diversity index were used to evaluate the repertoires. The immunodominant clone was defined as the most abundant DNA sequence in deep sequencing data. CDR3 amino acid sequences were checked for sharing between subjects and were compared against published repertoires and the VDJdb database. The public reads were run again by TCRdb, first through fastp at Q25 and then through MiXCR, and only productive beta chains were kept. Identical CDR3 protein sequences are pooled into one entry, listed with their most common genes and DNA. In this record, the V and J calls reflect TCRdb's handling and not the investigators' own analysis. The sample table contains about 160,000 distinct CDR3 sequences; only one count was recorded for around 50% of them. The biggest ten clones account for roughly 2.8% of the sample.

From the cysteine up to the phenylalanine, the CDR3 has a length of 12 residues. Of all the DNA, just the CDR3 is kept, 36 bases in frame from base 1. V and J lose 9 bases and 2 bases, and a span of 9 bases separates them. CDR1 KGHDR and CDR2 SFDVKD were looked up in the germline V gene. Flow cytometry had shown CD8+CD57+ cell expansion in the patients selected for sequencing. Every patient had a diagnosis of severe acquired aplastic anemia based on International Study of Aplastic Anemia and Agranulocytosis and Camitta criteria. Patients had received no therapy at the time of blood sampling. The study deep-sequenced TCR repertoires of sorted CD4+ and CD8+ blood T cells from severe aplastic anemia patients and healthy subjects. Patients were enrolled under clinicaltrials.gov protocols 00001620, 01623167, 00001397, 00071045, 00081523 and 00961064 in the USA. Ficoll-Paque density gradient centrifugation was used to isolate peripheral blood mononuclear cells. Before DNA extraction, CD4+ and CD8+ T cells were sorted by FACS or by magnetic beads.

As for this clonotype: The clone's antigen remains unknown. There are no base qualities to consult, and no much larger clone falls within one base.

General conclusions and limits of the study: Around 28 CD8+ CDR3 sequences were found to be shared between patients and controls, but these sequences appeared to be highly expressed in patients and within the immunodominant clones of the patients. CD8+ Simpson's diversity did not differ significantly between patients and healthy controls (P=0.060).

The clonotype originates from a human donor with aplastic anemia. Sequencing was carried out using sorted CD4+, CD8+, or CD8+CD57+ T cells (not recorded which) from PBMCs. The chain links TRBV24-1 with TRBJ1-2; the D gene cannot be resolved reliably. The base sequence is TGTGCCACCGGTAAGTCGAACTATGGCTACACCTTC. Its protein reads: CATGKSNYGYTF.